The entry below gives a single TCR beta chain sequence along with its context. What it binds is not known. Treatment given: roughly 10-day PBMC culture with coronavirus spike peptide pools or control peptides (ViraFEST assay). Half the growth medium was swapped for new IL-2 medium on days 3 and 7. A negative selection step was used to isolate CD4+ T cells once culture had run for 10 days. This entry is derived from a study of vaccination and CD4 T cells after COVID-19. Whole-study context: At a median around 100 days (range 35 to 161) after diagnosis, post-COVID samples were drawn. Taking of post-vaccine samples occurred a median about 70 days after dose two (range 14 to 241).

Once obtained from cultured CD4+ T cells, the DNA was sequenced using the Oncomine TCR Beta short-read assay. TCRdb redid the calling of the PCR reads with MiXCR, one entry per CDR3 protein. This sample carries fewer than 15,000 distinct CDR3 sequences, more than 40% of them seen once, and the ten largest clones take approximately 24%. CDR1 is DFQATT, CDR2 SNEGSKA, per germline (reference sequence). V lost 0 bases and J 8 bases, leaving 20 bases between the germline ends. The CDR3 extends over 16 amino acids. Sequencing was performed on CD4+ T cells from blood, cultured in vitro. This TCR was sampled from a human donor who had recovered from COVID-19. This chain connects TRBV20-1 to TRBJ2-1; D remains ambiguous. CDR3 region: CSARDPLRLGSHEQFF. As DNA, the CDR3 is TGCAGTGCTAGAGATCCATTGAGATTGGGGTCCCATGAGCAGTTCTTC.